The 25 T cell receptor beta chains listed next were all sequenced from one sample in a study of blood T cell repertoires in COVID-19. Only in-frame clones appear in the TCRdb table, and some are missing; sequencing was by immunoSEQ multiplex PCR. The sample contains some 200,000 clones, roughly 80% of which appear only once. Material: PBMCs or T cells enriched from blood (not recorded which). These receptors originate from a woman aged 55-69 years with acute COVID-19.

The chain couples TRBV7-6 to TRBJ2-2; the D gene is possibly TRBD1 (5 bases). V dropped 11 bases and J dropped 5 bases, with 6 bases sitting between them. Per the germline V gene, CDR1 is SGHVS and CDR2 is FNYEAQ. This CDR3 comprises 10 residues. CDR3 sequence reads: CAAGTGELFF. The CDR3 nucleotides read TGTGCCGCAGGGACCGGGGAGCTGTTTTTT.

The V gene is TRBV25-1, the J gene TRBJ2-5, with D possibly matching TRBD2 (7 bases). Deletions cut 4 bases from V and 6 bases from J, with 9 bases between. The CDR3 is 12 residues long. In germline, CDR1 is MGHDK, CDR2 SYGVNS. The CDR3 DNA is TGTGCCAGCAGTGTCGGGGGGCAGACCCAGTACTTC. Its translation is CASSVGGQTQYF.

This clone occurred once. The V gene is TRBV6-5, the J gene TRBJ2-1, with 9 bases fitting TRBD2. The V segment lost 6 bases and the J segment 3 bases; nucleotides outside the gene matches: 3. This CDR3 has 14 amino acids. Germline values: CDR1 MNHEY, CDR2 SVGAGI. CDR3 DNA: TGTGCCAGCAGCATTAGCGGGAGCTACAATGAGCAGTTCTTC. It specifies CASSISGSYNEQFF.

V is TRBV18 and J is TRBJ2-1; TRBD2 agrees at 12 bases. J was trimmed by 7 bases and V by 3 bases; bases with no gene match: 13. The germline V gene has CDR1 KGHSH and CDR2 LQKENI. The CDR3 totals 18 residues. The CDR3 DNA is TGTGCCAGCTCACCGGTTCTAGCGGGAGGGCCCGGAGGAAATGAGCAGTTCTTC. This translates into CASSPVLAGGPGGNEQFF.

The rearrangement joins TRBV29-1 to TRBJ2-2; TRBD1 aligns across 9 bases. This CDR3 has 15 amino acids. CDR1 is SQVTM and CDR2 is ANQGSEA in the germline V gene. Trimming took 4 bases from V and 4 from J; bases not matched to a gene: 7. The CDR3 sequence is CSVAGDRDSTGELFF. The CDR3 nucleotides are TGCAGCGTTGCGGGGGACAGGGATTCCACCGGGGAGCTGTTTTTT.

The J gene is TRBJ1-3, the V gene TRBV3-1 (or the pseudogene TRBV3-2); 9 positions match TRBD1. After removal of 3 bases from V and 3 bases from J, the junction contained 3 bases not matched to a gene. This CDR3 has 15 residues. Germline CDR1 reads LGHDT; CDR2 reads YNNKEL (reference sequence). CDR3 loop: CASSHTGGRGNTIYF. In DNA, the CDR3 is TGTGCCAGCAGCCACACAGGGGGCCGTGGAAACACCATATATTTT.

The rearrangement joins TRBV28 to TRBJ1-5; the D gene is possibly TRBD1 (6 bases). Germline assignment: CDR1 MDHEN and CDR2 SYDVKM. V was trimmed by 2 bases and J by 2 bases, leaving 16 bases between them. The CDR3 extends over 17 amino acids. The chain's CDR3 is CASSLMGGLMGNQPQHF. The CDR3 coding sequence is TGTGCCAGCAGTTTAATGGGGGGGCTAATGGGCAATCAGCCCCAGCATTTT.

The chain links TRBV12-5 to TRBJ1-3, with 7 bases that match TRBD1. Per the germline V gene, CDR1 is LGHNT and CDR2 is FRNRAP. With V trimmed by 4 bases and J by 4 bases, 7 bases remained unmatched. This CDR3 is 15 amino acids long. The CDR3 coding sequence is TGTGCTAGTGGTTCGTCCGGGACAGCCGGAAACACCATATATTTT. It yields the protein CASGSSGTAGNTIYF.

A few counts support this clone. J is TRBJ2-1 and V is TRBV15, with D tentatively TRBD2 (6 bases). The CDR3 is 18 amino acids. Trimming left V 5 bases short and J 7 bases short, with 27 bases between. Germline V gene sequence: CDR1 LNHNV, CDR2 YYDKDF (reference sequence). The CDR3 spells CATSGPTRGTGEGNEQFF. CDR3 sequence (DNA): TGTGCCACCAGCGGCCCGACCCGGGGGACGGGAGAAGGAAATGAGCAGTTCTTC.

The rearrangement joins TRBV11-2 to TRBJ2-1; 8 bases match TRBD1. The CDR3 is 16 residues long. Germline-derived CDR1 and CDR2 are SGHAT and FQNNGV. V shed 1 base, J shed 8 bases, and the junction held 10 bases outside the gene matches. CDR3 region: CASSLGSTGALHEQFF. The CDR3 nucleotides read TGTGCCAGCAGCTTAGGTTCGACAGGGGCCCTACATGAGCAGTTCTTC.

This clone has just one count. The sample contains more than one DNA sequence encoding this CDR3. This chain connects TRBV10-3 to TRBJ2-5; D may be TRBD2 (5 bases). The germline gives CDR1 ENHRY, CDR2 SYGVKD. This CDR3 spans 12 amino acids. The V gene lost 4 bases and the J gene lost 3 bases, with 6 bases spanning the gap. CDR3 sequence: CAISGGEETQYF. The CDR3 region has the DNA TGTGCCATCAGTGGGGGAGAAGAGACCCAGTACTTC.

V is TRBV27 and J is TRBJ2-5; the match to TRBD1 covers 8 bases. The CDR3 contains 15 residues. The germline gives CDR1 MNHEY, CDR2 SMNVEV (reference sequence). The V gene end was trimmed by 2 bases and the J gene end by 5 bases; junction bases not matched to a gene: 7. CDR3 protein: CASSLGQGAAETQYF. Here the CDR3 DNA reads TGTGCCAGCAGTTTAGGTCAGGGGGCGGCGGAGACCCAGTACTTC.

This clone was seen more than once but under ten times. The chain joins TRBV6-2 or TRBV6-3 to TRBJ2-5; 8 positions agree with TRBD2. CDR1 MNHEY and CDR2 SVGEGT come from the germline V gene. This CDR3 comprises 15 residues. V gave up 0 bases and J gave up 5 bases; unmatched junction bases: 5. CDR3 loop: CASSYSSGSVETQYF. The CDR3 region has the DNA TGTGCCAGCAGTTACTCGAGCGGGAGTGTGGAGACCCAGTACTTC.

V usage is TRBV7-8 and J usage is TRBJ1-1; D possibly corresponds to TRBD1 (6 bases). Germline CDR1 is SGHVS and CDR2 is FQNEAQ. V was shortened by 1 base and J by 5 bases, with 8 bases between the two germline ends. CDR3 size: 13 residues. The CDR3 nucleotides are TGTGCCAGCAGCTTAGGGGGGCGGACTGAAGCTTTCTTT. As protein: CASSLGGRTEAFF. The full variable domain, rest sourced from reference TRBV7-8 and TRBJ1-1, is GAGVSQSPRYKVAKRGQDVALRCDPISGHVSLFWYQQALGQGPEFLTYFQNEAQLDKSGLPSDRFFAERPEGSVSTLKIQRTQQEDSAVYLCASSLGGRTEAFFGQGTRLTVV.

J is TRBJ2-1 and V is TRBV5-1; 8 positions agree with TRBD1. Germline CDR1 is SGHRS and CDR2 is YFSETQ. There are 19 residues in the CDR3. Trimming cost V 1 base and J 8 bases; bases outside gene matches: 20. The CDR3 reads CASSLMAVGGQGAWDEQFF. CDR3 in DNA: TGCGCCAGCAGCTTGATGGCGGTCGGTGGGCAGGGGGCGTGGGATGAGCAGTTCTTC.

The CDR3 bases are TGTGCCAGTAGTACAACAGGGGCCTTTAATTCACCCCTCCACTTT. Translated, it gives CASSTTGAFNSPLHF. The gene calls are TRBV19 and TRBJ1-6, with TRBD1 identical over 7 bases. Germline loops: CDR1 LNHDA, CDR2 SQIVND (reference sequence). With 4 bases clipped from V and 6 bases from J, the junction kept 6 bases outside the gene matches. The CDR3 has 15 residues. Together with reference TRBV19 and TRBJ1-6, the CDR3 gives the full variable domain: DGGITQSPKYLFRKEGQNVTLSCEQNLNHDAMYWYRQDPGQGLRLIYYSQIVNDFQKGDIAEGYSVSREKKESFPLTVTSAQKNPTAFYLCASSTTGAFNSPLHFGNGTRLTVT.

V gene TRBV6-6 combines with J gene TRBJ1-1, with a tentative D call TRBD1 (6 bases). This CDR3 region has 14 residues. CDR1 and CDR2 from the germline V gene are MNHNY and SVGAGI (reference sequence). V was shortened by 4 bases and J by 4 bases, with 13 bases between the two germline ends. CDR3 in DNA: TGTGCCAGCAGTTGGACAGAAGAAGGCACTGAAGCTTTCTTT. It yields the protein CASSWTEEGTEAFF.

The gene calls are TRBV21-1 and TRBJ1-1; the D call of TRBD1 is as the table states it, not checked on the DNA. TRBV21-1 is a documented pseudogene. This CDR3 comprises 17 residues. The CDR3 DNA follows: TGTGCCAGCAGCAAAGAACAGTCGGCCCATCTGAACACTGAAGCTTTCTTT. It yields the protein CASSKEQSAHLNTEAFF.

The chain couples TRBV5-6 to TRBJ2-2, with TRBD2 matching over 11 bases. Germline-derived CDR1 and CDR2 are SGHDT and YYEEEE. This CDR3 is built from 16 residues. The ends lost 1 base at V and 7 bases at J; junction bases unmatched: 6. The CDR3 is CASSLRTSGLVGELFF. The CDR3 nucleotides read TGTGCCAGCAGCTTGAGGACTAGCGGGTTGGTCGGGGAGCTGTTTTTT.

The V and J genes are TRBV10-3 and TRBJ1-5, with 7 nucleotides matching TRBD1. The germline V gene has CDR1 ENHRY and CDR2 SYGVKD. With 0 bases clipped from V and 6 bases from J, the junction kept 8 bases outside the gene matches. CDR3 size: 16 residues. CDR3 amino acids: CAISESAGGLGQPQHF. The CDR3 DNA reads as TGTGCCATCAGTGAGTCGGCAGGGGGTTTGGGTCAGCCCCAGCATTTT.

The chain is built from TRBV4-3 and TRBJ1-4, with TRBD1 as a possible D gene (5 bases). The CDR3 is made up of 15 amino acids. Germline CDR1 and CDR2: LGHNA and YSLEER. V gave up 1 base and J gave up 8 bases, with 14 bases separating them. CDR3 sequence (DNA): TGCGCCAGCAGCCAAGGGCGGGGCTCAGCGGAAAAACTGTTTTTT. As protein: CASSQGRGSAEKLFF.

This chain uses TRBV10-3 with TRBJ1-1; TRBD1 is a possible D gene (6 bases). CDR1 is ENHRY, CDR2 SYGVKD, per germline. This CDR3 region has 14 residues. Trimming took off 3 bases at V and 1 base at J, with 9 bases between the two ends. The CDR3 DNA is TGTGCCATCAGTGAAGACAGGTCGAACACTGAAGCTTTCTTT. As protein: CAISEDRSNTEAFF.

There are a few counts of this clone. The chain is built from TRBV19 and TRBJ1-2; 8 nucleotides agree with TRBD1. There are 15 residues in the CDR3. Germline V gene data show CDR1 as LNHDA and CDR2 as SQIVND (reference sequence). J was trimmed by 4 bases and V by 8 bases; bases with no gene match: 12. CDR3 protein: CASGESTGGLYGYTF. The CDR3 region has the DNA TGTGCCAGTGGCGAATCTACAGGGGGTCTCTATGGCTACACCTTC.

The chain employs TRBV6-5 and TRBJ2-7; D is possibly TRBD2 (6 bases). CDR1 MNHEY and CDR2 SVGAGI come from the germline V gene. This CDR3 contains 13 residues. Trimming removed 2 bases from V and 3 bases from J, with 8 bases in between. CDR3 bases: TGTGCCAGCAGTTACGGCGGGGACTACGAGCAGTACGTC. Protein sequence: CASSYGGDYEQYV.

The sample holds many counts of this clone. The chain has TRBV6-5 and TRBJ1-2, with a possible D match to TRBD1 (5 bases). From germline, CDR1 is MNHEY and CDR2 SVGAGI. The CDR3 consists of 12 residues. The V end was cut by 7 bases, the J end by 7 bases, with 13 bases between. The chain's CDR3 is CASISGLAGYTF. CDR3 coding DNA: TGTGCCAGCATCTCGGGACTCGCTGGCTACACCTTC.